The rows below give T cell receptor beta chains drawn from one sample of a study of blood T cell repertoires in COVID-19. This table comes from immunoSEQ multiplex PCR, and its TCRdb copy is limited to in-frame clones, with some not included. The repertoire has 350,000 or so clones, about 89% of them found once; the top ten carry 10%. The sample consisted of peripheral blood. Receptors were obtained from a woman under 40 with COVID-19, enrolled during active disease. CDR3s include the opening cysteine and the closing phenylalanine or tryptophan. The order of the fields is CDR3 length, clone size, J gene, D gene, V gene, CDR3 DNA, CDR3 protein. The D gene is left open where the match is weak. Clone size appears in some rows only: once, few, many, or a class for an expanded clone.

14,few,TRBJ2-7,.,TRBV15,TGTGCCACCAGCCTCAGCGCGAGCTCCTACGAGCAGTACTTC,CATSLSASSYEQYF
13,.,TRBJ2-7,.,TRBV2,TGTGCCAGCATAGGAGATATCACCTACGAGCAGTACTTC,CASIGDITYEQYF
14,.,TRBJ2-3,TRBD2,TRBV7-2,TGTGCCAGCAGCTTGGGACTAGCGGGGAATACGCAGTATTTT,CASSLGLAGNTQYF
17,.,TRBJ2-5,.,TRBV4-2,TGTGCCAGCAGCCGCCCCGGAGGGAAGCGAACCCCGGAGACCCAGTACTTC,CASSRPGGKRTPETQYF
16,.,TRBJ2-1,TRBD2,TRBV29-1,TGCAGCGTTGAAGATTCCGAGGGAGGGGTCTACAATGAGCAGTTCTTC,CSVEDSEGGVYNEQFF
15,few,TRBJ2-7,.,TRBV4-1,TGCGCCAGCAGCCAAGCCGGAGGGGGCTTCTACGAGCAGTACTTC,CASSQAGGGFYEQYF
14,.,TRBJ2-1,.,TRBV11-2,TGTGCCAGCATATATGGGGACTTCAGCAATGAGCAGTTCTTC,CASIYGDFSNEQFF
18,many,TRBJ1-5,.,TRBV6-4,TGTGCCAGCAGTGACCAACAGGGACGCCACTGTAGCAATCAGCCCCAGCATTTT,CASSDQQGRHCSNQPQHF
15,.,TRBJ2-2,TRBD2,TRBV2,TGTGCCAGCAGTGTAAAGCGGGACCACACCGGGGAGCTGTTTTTT,CASSVKRDHTGELFF
12,.,TRBJ2-7,.,TRBV30,TGTGCCTGGACCGACTCTCTCTACGAGCAGTACTTC,CAWTDSLYEQYF
16,.,TRBJ1-2,.,TRBV6-6,TGTGCCAGCAGTTACATAGAGACGCCGAGGGCCCATGGCTACACCTTC,CASSYIETPRAHGYTF
14,.,TRBJ2-7,.,TRBV10-2,TGCGCCAGCAGGGGAAGCGGGTACTCCTACGAGCAGTACTTC,CASRGSGYSYEQYF
16,.,TRBJ2-2,TRBD1,TRBV18,TGTGCCAGCTCAGAGGCCGGGACAGGGGGCACCGGGGAGCTGTTTTTT,CASSEAGTGGTGELFF
18,.,TRBJ2-7,.,TRBV6-7,TGTGCCAGCAATTTACGGTTATGGACTTACGAATATATCTACGAGCAGTACTTC,CASNLRLWTYEYIYEQYF
15,.,TRBJ2-3,TRBD2,TRBV27,TGTGCCAGCAGCCAGGCTACTAGCGGGAGTGATACGCAGTATTTT,CASSQATSGSDTQYF
15,.,TRBJ2-7,TRBD2,TRBV6-5,TGTGCCAGCACCAGACTAGCGACCAGCTCCTACGAGCAGTACTTC,CASTRLATSSYEQYF
15,.,TRBJ1-4,.,TRBV5-1,TGCGCCAGCAGCTTGGATGGGAGGACTAATGAAAAACTGTTTTTT,CASSLDGRTNEKLFF
13,.,TRBJ2-7,.,TRBV7-9,TGTGCCAGCAGCGGAAACCAGGGTTACGAGCAGTACTTC,CASSGNQGYEQYF
16,.,TRBJ2-1,.,TRBV7-6,TGTGCCAGCAGCTACGCTAGCGCCCGACCTATCAATGAGCAGTTCTTC,CASSYASARPINEQFF
14,.,TRBJ1-4,.,TRBV24-1,TGTGCCACCGCACAAAGGGGAAACAGTGAAAAACTGTTTTTT,CATAQRGNSEKLFF
16,.,TRBJ2-5,TRBD2,TRBV23-1,TGCGCCAGCAGTCCCGGACTAGCGGGAGATCAAGAGACCCAGTACTTC,CASSPGLAGDQETQYF
14,.,TRBJ1-5,.,TRBV27,TGTGCCAGCGGGGGGACTTACAGCAATCAGCCCCAGCATTTT,CASGGTYSNQPQHF
15,few,TRBJ2-1,TRBD2,TRBV19,TGTGCCAGTAGTATGGTTAGCGGGAGGGCCGGAGAGCAGTTCTTC,CASSMVSGRAGEQFF
13,.,TRBJ2-5,.,TRBV15,TGTGCCACCAGCAGGGGGCCCCAAGAGACCCAGTACTTC,CATSRGPQETQYF
13,.,TRBJ1-5,.,TRBV2,TGTGCCAGCAGTGGAATACTCGGTTCGCCCCAGCATTTT,CASSGILGSPQHF
15,.,TRBJ2-7,TRBD1,TRBV2,TGTGCCAGCAGTGAAGGAGGGGGCGCTTCCTACGAGCAGTACTTC,CASSEGGGASYEQYF
10,.,TRBJ2-1,.,TRBV20-1,TGCAGTCCTCCGGGGTATGAGCAGTTCTTC,CSPPGYEQFF
18,once,TRBJ2-2,TRBD2,TRBV28,TGTGCCAGCAGTTATGTCGTTGTTGGGACTAGGAGATCGGGGGAGCTGTTTTTT,CASSYVVVGTRRSGELFF
15,.,TRBJ2-3,.,TRBV5-6,TGTGCCAGCAGCTCCCTCAGCGGGCCCACAGATACGCAGTATTTT,CASSSLSGPTDTQYF
16,.,TRBJ2-4,TRBD2,TRBV2,TGTGCCAGCAGTGTTGGTTCTTCCAGCGGGGTATATATTCAGTACTTC,CASSVGSSSGVYIQYF
14,.,TRBJ2-3,TRBD2,TRBV11-2,TGTGCCAGCAGCCTAGCGGGACTCGGAGATACGCAGTATTTT,CASSLAGLGDTQYF
16,many,TRBJ2-1,.,TRBV4-1,TGCGCCAGCAGCCCCCTGGACTTGTTTTCCTACAATGAGCAGTTCTTC,CASSPLDLFSYNEQFF
14,.,TRBJ1-5,TRBD1,TRBV28,TGTGCCAGCAGTTTGACAGGGGGAAATCAGCCCCAGCATTTT,CASSLTGGNQPQHF
14,.,TRBJ2-1,TRBD1,TRBV18,TGTGCCAGCTCACAGGGACAGGGGGGATATGAGCAGTTCTTC,CASSQGQGGYEQFF
14,.,TRBJ2-7,TRBD2,TRBV4-1,TGCGCCAGCAGCCGAACAAGCGGGGACTACGAGCAGTACTTC,CASSRTSGDYEQYF
15,.,TRBJ1-4,TRBD1,TRBV28,TGTGCCAGCAAAGGGGGCACGGCAACTAATGAAAAACTGTTTTTT,CASKGGTATNEKLFF
15,.,TRBJ2-5,.,TRBV7-2,TGTGCCAGCAGCTTAGACTCCGGGAGAAAAGAGACCCAGTACTTC,CASSLDSGRKETQYF
15,.,TRBJ1-1,TRBD1,TRBV28,TGTGCCAGCATAAGACAGGGATTGGTGAACACTGAAGCTTTCTTT,CASIRQGLVNTEAFF
13,.,TRBJ1-3,.,TRBV2,TGTGCCAGCAGCGGGGTCTCTGGAAACACCATATATTTT,CASSGVSGNTIYF
16,few,TRBJ1-1,.,TRBV5-4,TGTGCCAGCAGCTTCGCGGCGGATGCAATGAACACTGAAGCTTTCTTT,CASSFAADAMNTEAFF
14,.,TRBJ1-1,.,TRBV6-5,TGTGCCAGCACCGTCTCCACGGGAAGATTCCAAGCTTTCTTT,CASTVSTGRFQAFF
15,.,TRBJ2-1,TRBD2,TRBV19,TGTGCCAGTAGTAGAAGCGGGAGAGGTATGAATGAGCAGTTCTTC,CASSRSGRGMNEQFF
11,.,TRBJ2-7,.,TRBV27,TGTGCCAGCAGCCCCGGGGACGAGCAGTACTTC,CASSPGDEQYF
14,.,TRBJ1-4,TRBD1,TRBV9,TGTGCCAGCAGCCCCGGGACAGGGTCTGAAAAACTGTTTTTT,CASSPGTGSEKLFF
14,once,TRBJ1-6,TRBD1,TRBV5-1,TGCGCCAGCAGCTTGACAGGGGGCTTGGGTCCCCTCCACTTT,CASSLTGGLGPLHF
12,.,TRBJ1-2,TRBD1,TRBV28,TGTGCCAGCGGAGACAGGGCGAGAGGCTACACCTTC,CASGDRARGYTF
14,.,TRBJ1-2,.,TRBV30,TGTGCCTGGACCTTCCATGGCTGGGGGGAAGGCTACACCTTC,CAWTFHGWGEGYTF